This record covers a single T cell receptor beta chain. V shed 5 bases, J shed 8 bases, and the junction held 6 bases outside the gene matches. In germline, CDR1 is DFQATT, CDR2 SNEGSKA (reference sequence). The CDR3 is 14 amino acids. Profiles of TCR beta VDJ and CDR3 were generated from a genomic DNA template. TCRdb called the reads again in MiXCR, with one record for every CDR3 protein. The table has approximately 470,000 distinct CDR3 sequences, less than 35% seen once. This record comes from a study of CD8+CD57+ T cells in acquired aplastic anemia. CD8+CD57+ cell expansion had been shown by flow cytometry in patients chosen for sequencing.

The source of this sequence is a human donor with aplastic anemia. Specimen: sorted CD4+, CD8+, or CD8+CD57+ T cells (not recorded which) from PBMCs. The chain couples TRBV20-1 to TRBJ2-1; 13 bases align to TRBD2. CDR3 region: CSARGLAGPDEQFF. CDR3 nucleotides: TGCAGTGCTCGGGGACTAGCGGGGCCGGATGAGCAGTTCTTC.